The following is a TCR beta chain sequence with its context. No antigen is known for it. Profiled with immunoSEQ multiplex PCR; TCRdb holds only in-frame clones, not every one. This sample has 4,500 to 6,000 clones, with about two thirds found just once. These data come from a study of OX40 agonist ivuxolimab in advanced cancers. Germline lookup yields CDR1 MNHNS and CDR2 SASEGT. The ends were cut back, 4 bases at V and 1 base at J, with 14 bases in the middle. The CDR3 is made up of 15 amino acids. Study-wide results and caveats: The 0.1-3.0 mg/kg partial responders had among the lowest clonal expansion. Some patients who did not respond also had low normalized T-cell clonal expansion.

The chain has TRBV6-1 and TRBJ2-7; D may be TRBD1 or TRBD2 (5 bases each). The clonotype comes from an adult with an advanced solid tumor such as melanoma, head and neck, liver or kidney cancer. The sequenced sample was CD4+ or CD8+ T cells sorted from blood, obtained in a trial of the OX40 agonist ivuxolimab. The CDR3 reads CASSGRGRKSYEQYF. Here the CDR3 DNA reads TGTGCCAGCAGTGGTAGGGGACGTAAATCCTACGAGCAGTACTTC.